One sample yielded the 13 T cell receptor beta chains listed below, sequenced in a study of identical twins. TCRdb passed the 5' RACE reads through MiXCR, listing each CDR3 protein once. The sample shows 350,000 to 400,000 distinct CDR3 sequences, about 10% of them seen only once. Sequenced material: naive T cells sorted from blood. The receptors were sampled from a woman in her fifties or sixties in good health.

This clonotype was picked up many times. This chain's CDR3 is CASGEAPEQFF. CDR3 nucleotide sequence: TGTGCCAGCGGAGAGGCTCCTGAGCAGTTCTTC. This chain links TRBV12-3 or TRBV12-4 with TRBJ2-1; D is uncertain. This CDR3 comprises 11 residues. The germline V and J ends were trimmed by 8 bases and 9 bases, with 11 bases remaining between them.

CDR3 nucleotide sequence: TGTGCCAGCAGCAATTGGCCCCGGGTAGATACGCAGTATTTT. It codes for CASSNWPRVDTQYF. The chain joins TRBV21-1 to TRBJ2-3; the table's D call of TRBD1 was not tested on the DNA. TRBV21-1 is an annotated pseudogene. The CDR3 totals 14 residues.

This clonotype was picked up a small number of times. The chain uses TRBV28 and TRBJ2-1, with 9 bases matching TRBD2. The CDR3 covers 17 residues. The germline gives CDR1 MDHEN, CDR2 SYDVKM. Trimming at V came to 5 bases and at J to 8 bases, leaving 16 bases not matched to a gene. CDR3 DNA sequence: TGTGCCAGCAGTCCCCGTCGGCGCGGGAGGGGGGTGCATGAGCAGTTCTTC. It translates to CASSPRRRGRGVHEQFF.

There are many counts of this clonotype. The V call is TRBV5-1, the J call TRBJ2-3; TRBD2 is a possible D gene (5 bases). CDR1 is SGHRS and CDR2 is YFSETQ in the germline V gene. This CDR3 has 14 residues. V dropped 3 bases and J dropped 1 base, with 9 bases sitting between them. The CDR3 coding sequence is TGCGCCAGCAGCTGGGCGGGCGGCACAGATACGCAGTATTTT. Translation: CASSWAGGTDTQYF.

The sample holds a few counts of this clonotype. The V gene is TRBV20-1, the J gene TRBJ2-3, with no clear D. The CDR3 sequence is 18 residues long. Trimming removed 3 bases from V and 0 bases from J, with 22 bases in between. Germline CDR1 reads DFQATT; CDR2 reads SNEGSKA (reference sequence). The CDR3 loop reads CSASPHLAGDTSTDTQYF. The CDR3 DNA is TGCAGTGCTAGCCCTCATCTCGCAGGAGACACTAGCACAGATACGCAGTATTTT.

This clonotype was detected many times. The rearrangement links TRBV20-1 to TRBJ2-7; tentatively, D is TRBD2 (6 bases). CDR1 DFQATT and CDR2 SNEGSKA come from the germline V gene (reference sequence). The CDR3 totals 13 residues. The germline V and J ends were trimmed by 3 bases and 5 bases, with 14 bases remaining between them. CDR3 residues: CSASIPRGNEQYF. The CDR3 bases are TGCAGTGCTAGTATCCCTCGCGGGAACGAGCAGTACTTC.

The sample holds a few counts of this clonotype. The chain employs TRBV7-2 and TRBJ2-5; no clear D gene. The CDR3 spans 12 residues. CDR1 and CDR2 from the germline V gene are SGHTA and FQGNSA. V dropped 2 bases and J dropped 5 bases, with 6 bases sitting between them. DNA for the CDR3: TGTGCCAGCAGCTTAAGGGCGGAGACCCAGTACTTC. It translates to CASSLRAETQYF.

The chain is built from TRBV11-2 and TRBJ2-1, with TRBD2 matching over 9 bases. This CDR3 spans 13 amino acids. V lost 1 base, J lost 9 bases, and 1 base stayed unmatched. Germline lookup yields CDR1 SGHAT and CDR2 FQNNGV. The CDR3 region is CASSLASGIEQFF. Written as DNA, the CDR3 is TGTGCCAGCAGCTTAGCTAGCGGGATTGAGCAGTTCTTC. The whole variable domain, remainder taken from reference TRBV11-2 and TRBJ2-1, is EAGVAQSPRYKIIEKRQSVAFWCNPISGHATLYWYQQILGQGPKLLIQFQNNGVVDDSQLPKDRFSAERLKGVDSTLKIQPAKLEDSAVYLCASSLASGIEQFFGPGTRLTVL.

The rearrangement links TRBV11-2 to TRBJ2-6; D gene ambiguous. V lost 3 bases and J lost 2, with 8 bases in between. The germline gives CDR1 SGHAT, CDR2 FQNNGV. The CDR3 spans 15 residues. CDR3 sequence reads: CASSFLATGANVLTF. The CDR3 DNA is TGTGCCAGCAGCTTCTTGGCCACTGGGGCCAACGTCCTGACTTTC.

This clonotype was seen a handful of times. The chain carries TRBV5-1 and TRBJ2-1, with 9 bases aligning to TRBD2. Germline CDR1 SGHRS, CDR2 YFSETQ. J gave up 2 bases and V 1 base, and 10 bases lay outside the gene matches. The CDR3 spans 18 residues. CDR3 protein: CASSLLLAGGSPYNEQFF. CDR3 nucleotides: TGCGCCAGCAGCTTGTTACTAGCGGGTGGGAGCCCCTACAATGAGCAGTTCTTC. Full variable domain (rest looked up from reference TRBV5-1 and TRBJ2-1): KAGVTQTPRYLIKTRGQQVTLSCSPISGHRSVSWYQQTPGQGLQFLFEYFSETQRNKGNFPGRFSGRQFSNSRSEMNVSTLELGDSALYLCASSLLLAGGSPYNEQFFGPGTRLTVL.

V gene TRBV7-3 combines with J gene TRBJ1-3; TRBD1 matches at 7 bases. CDR3 length: 17 amino acids. CDR1 and CDR2 from the germline V gene are SGHTA and FQGTGA. Germline trimming cut 5 bases from V and 0 bases from J; bases unmatched to any gene: 10. The CDR3 here is CASSPSTGTRSGNTIYF. The CDR3, as DNA: TGTGCCAGCAGCCCATCGACAGGGACGCGCTCTGGAAACACCATATATTTT.

This clonotype was found many times. CDR3 nucleotide sequence: TGTGCCATCAGTGTCGACGGCACAGATACGCAGTATTTT. Translation gives CAISVDGTDTQYF. V gene TRBV10-3 combines with J gene TRBJ2-3, with unresolved D. Trimming removed 4 bases at V and 1 base at J, with 6 bases between. CDR3 length: 13 amino acids. Germline CDR1 is ENHRY and CDR2 is SYGVKD.

The J gene is TRBJ2-1, the V gene TRBV5-1; TRBD2 aligns across 13 bases. V shed 0 bases and J 2 bases; nucleotides not matched to a gene: 5. Looked up from germline, CDR1 is SGHRS and CDR2 is YFSETQ. The CDR3 runs to 18 residues. The CDR3 sequence: CASSLAGLAGETYNEQFF. CDR3 sequence (DNA): TGCGCCAGCAGCTTGGCCGGACTAGCGGGAGAAACCTACAATGAGCAGTTCTTC.